At least ten counts were recorded for the clone carrying this T cell receptor (beta chain). Its target is unknown. TCRdb redid the calling of the RT-PCR reads with MiXCR, one entry per CDR3 protein. The sample yields approximately 480,000 distinct CDR3 sequences, approximately 9.9% seen once. The data are from a study of response to subunit inactivated influenza vaccine. Notes on the study in general: Each seasonal flu vaccination may recruit only limited new T cells, authors suggested.

Trimming took 0 bases from V and 2 from J, leaving 13 bases between them. The CDR3 is 17 amino acids. Germline CDR1 reads MNHEY; CDR2 reads SVGAGI. Here the sequenced sample was PBMCs from blood, taken 45 days after vaccination. This rearrangement joins TRBV6-5 to TRBJ1-4; TRBD1 is a possible D gene (5 bases). This TCR was recovered from a man between 50 and 59 years old who received an inactivated influenza vaccine. In DNA, the CDR3 is TGTGCCAGCAGTTACTCGAAGGTCCCAGGGACTAATGAAAAACTGTTTTTT. This encodes CASSYSKVPGTNEKLFF.